Listed here are 23 T cell receptor beta chains from one sample, sequenced in a study of cytomegalovirus exposure and HLA in healthy donors. Both 60 Vbeta primers and 13 Jbeta primers went into the PCR. Some clones are missing from TCRdb's copy, which holds only in-frame ones; the method was immunoSEQ multiplex PCR. The sample records about 190,000 clones, about four fifths being singletons. Source material: PBMCs. The receptors here all came from a man in his forties in good health and CMV-seropositive.

J is TRBJ2-2 and V is TRBV9; 8 nucleotides agree with TRBD2. Germline CDR1 and CDR2: SGDLS and YYNGEE. Losses at the gene ends were 3 bases for V and 4 bases for J; bases not matched to a gene: 5. The CDR3 contains 15 residues. CDR3 nucleotide sequence: TGTGCCAGCAGCGCGGGGGGGTACACCACCGGGGAGCTGTTTTTT. Amino acids: CASSAGGYTTGELFF.

The V gene is TRBV5-8, the J gene TRBJ1-6; D is undetermined. Germline CDR1 is SGHTS and CDR2 is YDEGEE. CDR3 length: 16 residues. V lost 1 base, J lost 2 bases, and 10 bases lay in between. CDR3 residues: CASSLYGGAYNSPLHF. For the CDR3, the DNA is TGTGCCAGCAGCTTGTACGGAGGAGCCTATAATTCACCCCTCCACTTT.

This clone came up a few times. CDR3 bases: TGTGCCATCAGGAGCACCCCTGAGGCCGGGGAGCTGTTTTTT. Protein product: CAIRSTPEAGELFF. The chain has TRBV10-3 and TRBJ2-2; D ambiguous. V lost 6 bases to trimming and J lost 6 bases, with 14 bases between them. The germline gives CDR1 ENHRY, CDR2 SYGVKD. This CDR3 is 14 amino acids long.

The chain uses TRBV29-1 and TRBJ2-7; D is unclear. Germline assignment: CDR1 SQVTM and CDR2 ANQGSEA. Trimming removed 2 bases from V and 0 bases from J, with 11 bases in between. The CDR3 loop spans 14 amino acids. For the CDR3, the DNA is TGCAGCGTTGAACCCCCCATTTTCTCCTACGAGCAGTACTTC. Protein: CSVEPPIFSYEQYF.

The chain has TRBV27 and TRBJ1-1; 7 bases fit TRBD1. Germline loops: CDR1 MNHEY, CDR2 SMNVEV (reference sequence). The CDR3 contains 15 residues. Trimming cost V 5 bases and J 5 bases; bases outside gene matches: 11. CDR3 coding DNA: TGTGCCAGCAGTCCGCCGAGGGGGCGAGGAACTGAAGCTTTCTTT. It specifies CASSPPRGRGTEAFF.

The J gene is TRBJ2-5, the V gene TRBV7-2, with D possibly TRBD2 on 5 matching bases. Germline CDR1 SGHTA, CDR2 FQGNSA. The CDR3 contains 16 residues. The V end was cut by 5 bases, the J end by 1 base, with 17 bases between. CDR3 DNA sequence: TGTGCCAGCAGCCACCAAGGGAGCCCCAGCCAAGAGACCCAGTACTTC. Translated, it gives CASSHQGSPSQETQYF. Using reference TRBV7-2 and TRBJ2-5 for the parts outside the CDR3, the full variable domain is GAGVSQSPSNKVTEKGKDVELRCDPISGHTALYWYRQSLGQGLEFLIYFQGNSAPDKSGLPSDRFSAERTGGSVSTLTIQRTQQEDSAVYLCASSHQGSPSQETQYFGPGTRLLVL.

The rearrangement links TRBV5-1 to TRBJ2-1; TRBD1 matches 10 bases. With 4 bases clipped from V and 4 bases from J, the junction kept 5 bases outside the gene matches. The CDR3 is made up of 15 amino acids. The V gene's germline CDR1 is SGHRS and CDR2 YFSETQ. The CDR3 DNA reads TGCGCCAGCAGCCACGAGGGACAGGGGTACAATGAGCAGTTCTTC. Amino acid sequence: CASSHEGQGYNEQFF.

The chain has TRBV29-1 and TRBJ2-7, with 8 bases aligning to TRBD1. The trim removed 4 bases at V and 3 bases at J, leaving 5 bases unmatched. Germline loops: CDR1 SQVTM, CDR2 ANQGSEA. This CDR3 has 13 residues. Written as DNA, the CDR3 is TGCAGCGTTGTCGGCAGGGGGCTCTACGAGCAGTACTTC. Its translation is CSVVGRGLYEQYF.

V and J are TRBV19 and TRBJ2-1; D is perhaps TRBD2 (5 bases). Germline V gene sequence: CDR1 LNHDA, CDR2 SQIVND (reference sequence). The V gene lost 4 bases and the J gene lost 6 bases, with 10 bases spanning the gap. The CDR3 loop spans 13 amino acids. CDR3 coding DNA: TGTGCCAGTAGTAAGGGAGAAGGCAATGAGCAGTTCTTC. This codes for CASSKGEGNEQFF. Complete variable domain (other parts from reference TRBV19 and TRBJ2-1): DGGITQSPKYLFRKEGQNVTLSCEQNLNHDAMYWYRQDPGQGLRLIYYSQIVNDFQKGDIAEGYSVSREKKESFPLTVTSAQKNPTAFYLCASSKGEGNEQFFGPGTRLTVL.

This chain connects TRBV6-5 to TRBJ1-3, with a tentative D call TRBD1 (5 bases). This CDR3 region has 14 residues. Germline CDR1 MNHEY, CDR2 SVGAGI. The V and J ends lost 5 bases and 3 bases respectively, with 11 bases between them. The CDR3 sequence: CASSVQANGNTIYF. CDR3 bases: TGTGCCAGCAGTGTACAGGCGAATGGAAACACCATATATTTT.

The chain is built from TRBV10-2 and TRBJ2-5; TRBD2 matches at 9 bases. The CDR3 sequence is 16 residues long. CDR1 and CDR2 (germline): WSHSY, SAAADI. The V segment lost 6 bases and the J segment 1 base; nucleotides outside the gene matches: 9. CDR3 amino acids: CASRRPSGGSQETQYF. The DNA of the CDR3 is TGCGCCAGCAGGCGTCCAAGCGGGGGGTCCCAAGAGACCCAGTACTTC.

The chain recombines TRBV5-1 with TRBJ2-7; D is uncertain. CDR1 and CDR2 from the germline V gene are SGHRS and YFSETQ. Between the trimmed V and J ends, which lost 3 bases and 6 bases, there was a span of 13 bases. This CDR3 has 13 residues. CDR3 region: CASSSGDGSEQYF. As DNA, the CDR3 is TGCGCCAGCAGCTCAGGCGATGGCTCCGAGCAGTACTTC.

This clone has more than one count but fewer than ten. This chain joins TRBV7-2 and TRBJ1-2; 8 nucleotides line up with TRBD1. After removal of 5 bases from V and 2 bases from J, the junction contained 10 bases not matched to a gene. Germline CDR1 and CDR2: SGHTA and FQGNSA. The CDR3 consists of 16 residues. The chain's CDR3 is CASSQGAGGRNYGYTF. Written as DNA, the CDR3 is TGTGCCAGCAGCCAGGGGGCGGGAGGGCGGAACTATGGCTACACCTTC.

This clone was counted a few times. The chain is built from TRBV28 and TRBJ2-7; 7 bases align to TRBD1. The V and J ends lost 3 bases and 6 bases, in that order; junction bases with no gene match: 5. The CDR3 sequence is 13 residues long. CDR1 MDHEN and CDR2 SYDVKM come from the germline V gene. DNA of the CDR3: TGTGCCAGCAGTTTCACGGGGACAGCCGAGCAGTACTTC. This translates into CASSFTGTAEQYF.

The chain employs TRBV28 and TRBJ1-4; unclear D gene. The germline V and J ends were trimmed by 7 bases and 4 bases, with 4 bases remaining between them. Germline V gene lookup returns CDR1 MDHEN and CDR2 SYDVKM. The CDR3 length is 11 residues. CDR3 region: CASNSNEKLFF. The CDR3 DNA reads as TGTGCCAGCAACAGTAATGAAAAACTGTTTTTT. Variable domain in full (rest from reference TRBV28 and TRBJ1-4): DVKVTQSSRYLVKRTGEKVFLECVQDMDHENMFWYRQDPGLGLRLIYFSYDVKMKEKGDIPEGYSVSREKKERFSLILESASTNQTSMYLCASNSNEKLFFGSGTQLSVL.

J is TRBJ2-1 and V is TRBV27; 9 nucleotides align to TRBD1. Germline trimming cut 6 bases from V and 3 bases from J; bases unmatched to any gene: 3. There are 14 residues in the CDR3. Germline V gives CDR1 MNHEY, CDR2 SMNVEV (reference sequence). The CDR3 nucleotides read TGTGCCAGCAGCCGGACAGGGGTCTACAATGAGCAGTTCTTC. Translating gives CASSRTGVYNEQFF.

V is TRBV6-1 and J is TRBJ1-2; 7 bases align to TRBD1. V was clipped by 2 bases and J by 7 bases; unmatched bases: 10. The CDR3 is 15 residues long. Per germline, CDR1 MNHNS and CDR2 SASEGT. The CDR3 DNA follows: TGTGCCAGCAGTGAATTAACAGGGGTGGACGGTGGCTACACCTTC. This encodes CASSELTGVDGGYTF.

The genes are TRBV10-3 and TRBJ1-1, with 7 bases identical to TRBD1. CDR1 and CDR2 from the germline V gene are ENHRY and SYGVKD. This CDR3 has 14 residues. Germline trimming cut 6 bases from V and 4 bases from J; bases unmatched to any gene: 8. CDR3 sequence: CAIRHEGQITEAFF. The CDR3 DNA sequence: TGTGCCATCAGGCACGAGGGACAGATCACTGAAGCTTTCTTT.

The DNA of the CDR3 is TGTGCCAGCAGTAGGAGGCAGGGGGAGACCCAGTACTTC. Its protein is CASSRRQGETQYF. V gene TRBV27 combines with J gene TRBJ2-5; possible D gene TRBD1, 6 bases. Germline V gives CDR1 MNHEY, CDR2 SMNVEV (reference sequence). Trimming pared 5 bases from V and 5 bases from J, leaving 12 bases between. The CDR3 is made up of 13 amino acids.

V usage is TRBV7-3 and J usage is TRBJ2-1; tentatively, D is TRBD1 (5 bases). This CDR3 has 15 residues. V lost 2 bases to trimming and J lost 0 bases, with 8 bases between them. Germline lookup yields CDR1 SGHTA and CDR2 FQGTGA. CDR3 nucleotide sequence: TGTGCCAGCAGCTTACAAGGGGCCTCCTACAATGAGCAGTTCTTC. Its protein is CASSLQGASYNEQFF.

V usage is TRBV6-5 and J usage is TRBJ2-5; 8 positions agree with TRBD2. This CDR3 region has 13 residues. From germline, CDR1 is MNHEY and CDR2 SVGAGI. J lost 4 bases, V lost 10 bases, and 8 bases had no gene match. The CDR3 sequence is CATRGGSGETQYF. The CDR3 DNA reads TGTGCCACTCGGGGGGGGTCTGGAGAGACCCAGTACTTC.

This clone was recorded once. This chain joins TRBV2 and TRBJ1-2, with 8 bases aligning to TRBD1. Trimming at V came to 7 bases and at J to 0 bases, leaving 10 bases not matched to a gene. This CDR3 has 16 residues. Germline V CDR1 and CDR2: SNHLY, FYNNEI. The CDR3 region has the DNA TGTGCCAGCACCGGACAGGGTTTCGGTGCTAACTATGGCTACACCTTC. Translation gives CASTGQGFGANYGYTF.

The chain combines TRBV10-3 with TRBJ1-5; D is unresolved. Trimming took 3 bases from V and 4 from J, leaving 4 bases between them. This CDR3 is built from 12 residues. Germline CDR1 ENHRY, CDR2 SYGVKD. The CDR3 region has the DNA TGTGCCATCAGTGAACTTAATCAGCCCCAGCATTTT. It encodes CAISELNQPQHF.